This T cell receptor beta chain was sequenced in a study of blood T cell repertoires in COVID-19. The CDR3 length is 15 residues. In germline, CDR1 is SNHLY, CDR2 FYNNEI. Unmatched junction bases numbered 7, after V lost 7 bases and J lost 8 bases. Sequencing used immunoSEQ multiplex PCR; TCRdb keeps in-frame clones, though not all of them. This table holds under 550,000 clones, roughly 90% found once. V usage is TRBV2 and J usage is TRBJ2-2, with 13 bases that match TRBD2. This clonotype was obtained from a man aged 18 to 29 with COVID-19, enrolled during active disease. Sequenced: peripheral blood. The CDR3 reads CASTRTSGSRGELFF. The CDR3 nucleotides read TGTGCCAGCACAAGGACTAGCGGGAGTAGGGGGGAGCTGTTTTTT.